The sequence of this T cell receptor (beta chain) was determined in a study of regulatory T cells in long-lasting Graves disease. General observations from the study: Persistent Graves' patients showed less TCR diversity than newly diagnosed patients showed. Not thyroid tissue but only peripheral blood was studied.

Combining iRepertoire HTBI primers with Arm-PCR of CDR3 regions, the authors built TCR beta libraries. TCRdb re-called the multiplex PCR reads through MiXCR, storing one row per CDR3 protein. The data hold 450,000 to 600,000 distinct CDR3 sequences, with 15% to 20% observed a single time. Stated time point: newly diagnosed GD, antithyroid drugs for less than 3 months. TCR sequences were obtained from RNA taken from PBMCs. This CDR3 has 16 residues. Per the germline V gene, CDR1 is SGDLS and CDR2 is YYNGEE. J lost 5 bases, V lost 2 bases, and 9 bases had no gene match. This clonotype was seen repeatedly, ten times or more. The antigen remains undetermined. These records were also assigned to another study, of T cells in Graves' hyperthyroidism and ophthalmopathy. That study reports: HTBI primers were the set used in a first-round RT-PCR of the TCR CDR3.

The receptor comes from a middle-aged man with Graves disease. The chain has TRBV9 and TRBJ2-7, with 11 bases matching TRBD2. The specimen was peripheral blood mononuclear cells (PBMCs), collected at new diagnosis, from a patient treated with antithyroid drugs. DNA for the CDR3: TGTGCCAGCAGCGTGGGCCCACTAGCGGGAGTCCACGAGCAGTACTTC. The encoded protein is CASSVGPLAGVHEQYF.